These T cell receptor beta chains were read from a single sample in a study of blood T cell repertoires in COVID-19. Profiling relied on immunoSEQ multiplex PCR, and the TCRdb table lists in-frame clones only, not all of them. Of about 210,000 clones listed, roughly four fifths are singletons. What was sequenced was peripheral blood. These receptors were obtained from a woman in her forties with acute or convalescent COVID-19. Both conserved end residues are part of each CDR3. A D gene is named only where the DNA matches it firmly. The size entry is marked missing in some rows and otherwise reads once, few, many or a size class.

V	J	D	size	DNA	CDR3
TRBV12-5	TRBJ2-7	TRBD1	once	TGTGCTAGTGGTTTGTTACTTGGAGGGACAGGGGACCCCTACGAGCAGTACTTC	CASGLLLGGTGDPYEQYF
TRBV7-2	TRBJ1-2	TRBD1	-	TGTGCCAGCAGCCAAACAGGGGGCAGGGGCTACACCTTC	CASSQTGGRGYTF
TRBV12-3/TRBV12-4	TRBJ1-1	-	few	TGTGCCAGCAGCCCACGGTCACCCCGAGGAGCTTTCTTT	CASSPRSPRGAFF
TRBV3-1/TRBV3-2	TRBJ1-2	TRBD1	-	TGTGCCAGTAGGGACAGGGGAAGTGGAGGCGGTGGCTACACCTTC	CASRDRGSGGGGYTF
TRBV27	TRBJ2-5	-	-	TGTGCCAGCAGTTTGTTCGGTATGGGCCCTCAAGAGACCCAGTACTTC	CASSLFGMGPQETQYF
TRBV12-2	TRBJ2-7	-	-	TGTGCAAGTCGCCCTTACAGGGGACCCTACGAGCAGTACTTC	CASRPYRGPYEQYF
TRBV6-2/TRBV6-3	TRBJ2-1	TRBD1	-	TGTGCCAGCAGTTCCCGGGGACAGGGGGACAGGTGGAATGAGCAGTTCTTC	CASSSRGQGDRWNEQFF
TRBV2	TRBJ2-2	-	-	TGTGCCAGCACGGGGGCGAACACCGGGGAGCTGTTTTTT	CASTGANTGELFF
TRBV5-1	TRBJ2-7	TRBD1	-	TGCGCCAGCAGCTTGGCAAAGGGGACAGGGAACGGCTACGAGCAGTACTTC	CASSLAKGTGNGYEQYF
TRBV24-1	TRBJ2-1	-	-	TGTGCCACCAGTGATTTCGGTGAGCAGTTCTTC	CATSDFGEQFF
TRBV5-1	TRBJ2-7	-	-	TGCGCCAGCAGCCAGGGAAAGAGCTACGAGCAGTACTTC	CASSQGKSYEQYF
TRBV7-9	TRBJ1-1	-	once	TGTGCCAGCAGCTGGGGGGGGCTGAGCACTGAAGCTTTCTTT	CASSWGGLSTEAFF
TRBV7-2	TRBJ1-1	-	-	TGTGCCAGCAGCTTCTCAGTGAACACTGAAGCTTTCTTT	CASSFSVNTEAFF
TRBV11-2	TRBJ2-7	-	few	TGTGCCAGCAGCTTAGACCTCAACAGGGCCTACGAGCAGTACTTC	CASSLDLNRAYEQYF
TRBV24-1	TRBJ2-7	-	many	TGTGCCACCAGCCGAGGGCTCGAGCAGTACTTC	CATSRGLEQYF
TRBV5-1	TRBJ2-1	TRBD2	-	TGCGCCAGCAGCTTGGGGGGACTAGCGGAGTACAATGAGCAGTTCTTC	CASSLGGLAEYNEQFF
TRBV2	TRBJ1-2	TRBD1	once	TGTGCCAGCAGGGACCGGGACAGGGTTGGCTATGGCTACACCTTC	CASRDRDRVGYGYTF
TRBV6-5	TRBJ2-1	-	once	TGTGCCAGCAGTCCAGGGTCCTTGGGGCGAAATGAGCAGTTCTTC	CASSPGSLGRNEQFF
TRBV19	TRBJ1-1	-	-	TGTGCCAGTACCTTAGTGGGCTCCCCAACGACGGACACTGAAGCTTTCTTT	CASTLVGSPTTDTEAFF
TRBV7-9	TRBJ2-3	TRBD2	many	TGTGCCAGCAGCTTAGCGGGAGGGATCCCAGATACGCAGTATTTT	CASSLAGGIPDTQYF
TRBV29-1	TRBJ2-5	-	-	TGCAGCGTTGAGTTGCCCTCAGGAGAGACCCAGTACTTC	CSVELPSGETQYF
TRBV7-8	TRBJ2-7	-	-	TGTGCCAGCAGCTACAGGGGGGGAGGGAGCGAGCAGTACTTC	CASSYRGGGSEQYF
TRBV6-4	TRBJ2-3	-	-	TGTGCCAGCAGAGGGACTTCTTCTAGCACAGATACGCAGTATTTT	CASRGTSSSTDTQYF
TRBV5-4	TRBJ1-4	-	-	TGTGCCAGCAGCCCTTCGGACAGAAATGAAAAACTGTTTTTT	CASSPSDRNEKLFF
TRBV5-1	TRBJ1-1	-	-	TGCGCCAGCAGCTTTACTAGCATTGGGAACACTGAAGCTTTCTTT	CASSFTSIGNTEAFF
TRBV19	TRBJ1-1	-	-	TGTGCCAGTACCCCGAGCGCAACACTGGGTACTGAAGCTTTCTTT	CASTPSATLGTEAFF
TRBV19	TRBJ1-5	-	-	TGTGCCAGTAGTATGGGCAGCTATAGCAATCAGCCCCAGCATTTT	CASSMGSYSNQPQHF
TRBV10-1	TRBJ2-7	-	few	TGCGCCAGCAGTGCGCAGGCGGGACTCTACGAGCAGTACTTC	CASSAQAGLYEQYF
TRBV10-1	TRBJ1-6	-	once	TGCGCCAGCAGCCAAGACAATAATTCACCCCTCCACTTT	CASSQDNNSPLHF
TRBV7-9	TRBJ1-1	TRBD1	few	TGTGCCAGCAGCTTAGAGAACAGGGGGCCTAGGACTGAAGCTTTCTTT	CASSLENRGPRTEAFF
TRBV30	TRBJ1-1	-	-	TGTGCCTGGAGAAGGGTCGGGGAGCGTGACACTGAAGCTTTCTTT	CAWRRVGERDTEAFF
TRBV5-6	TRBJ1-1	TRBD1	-	TGTGCCAGCAGCCCGGGACAGGGGGAGGTAAACACTGAAGCTTTCTTT	CASSPGQGEVNTEAFF
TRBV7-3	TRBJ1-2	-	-	TGTGCCAGCAGCCCCAATTTTGGGCGCTACACCTTC	CASSPNFGRYTF
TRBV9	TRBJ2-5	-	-	TGTGCCAGCAGCGTAGAAGGGGTTAATGGCCAAGAGACCCAGTACTTC	CASSVEGVNGQETQYF
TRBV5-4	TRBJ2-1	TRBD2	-	TGTGCCAGCAGAGGGGGACTAGCGGGAGCCTACAATGAGCAGTTCTTC	CASRGGLAGAYNEQFF
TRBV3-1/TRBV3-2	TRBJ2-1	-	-	TGTGCCAGCAGCCGCCCGACGAGGAAAGTCTCCTACAATGAGCAGTTCTTC	CASSRPTRKVSYNEQFF
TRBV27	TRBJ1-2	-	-	TGTGCCAGCAGTCTAGGGGGTCAACCCTATGGCTACACCTTC	CASSLGGQPYGYTF
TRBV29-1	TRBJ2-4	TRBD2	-	TGCAGCGCCGGGGGGGGAGTCAAAAACATTCAGTACTTC	CSAGGGVKNIQYF
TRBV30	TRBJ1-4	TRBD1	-	TGTGCCTGGAGCGTCCCGGGACAGGGATGGGATGAAAAACTGTTTTTT	CAWSVPGQGWDEKLFF
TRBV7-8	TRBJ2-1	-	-	TGTGCCAGCAGCTTGCCCCCGACTAGAATCAATGAGCAGTTCTTC	CASSLPPTRINEQFF
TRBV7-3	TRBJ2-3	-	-	TGTGCCAGCAGCTTATCGGGCAGGGGCACAGATACGCAGTATTTT	CASSLSGRGTDTQYF
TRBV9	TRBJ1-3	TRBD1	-	TGTGCCAGCAGCCCCACGGGACAGGGTGGAAACACCATATATTTT	CASSPTGQGGNTIYF
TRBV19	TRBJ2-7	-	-	TGTGCCAGCCGGGCCTATGGACAGCTCACCTACGAGCAGTACTTC	CASRAYGQLTYEQYF
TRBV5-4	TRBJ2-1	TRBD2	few	TGTGCCAGCAGCCCGACCGGGACTAGATCCTACAATGAGCAGTTCTTC	CASSPTGTRSYNEQFF
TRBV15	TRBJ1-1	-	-	TGTGCCACCGATTTAGGGGGAACGAACACTGAAGCTTTCTTT	CATDLGGTNTEAFF
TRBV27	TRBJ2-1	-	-	TGTGCCAGCAGTTTGAGGGGGGAGGGATACAATGAGCAGTTCTTC	CASSLRGEGYNEQFF
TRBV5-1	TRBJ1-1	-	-	TGCGCCAGCAGAATAGACAGAGACACTGAAGCTTTCTTT	CASRIDRDTEAFF